These T cell receptor beta chains were read from a single sample in a study of identical twins. One entry per CDR3 protein, called by TCRdb with MiXCR from the 5' RACE reads. Here the sample spans 450,000 or so distinct CDR3 sequences, 20% to 25% being singletons. A further study also used this sample, focusing on T cells expressing NK-cell markers.

Specimen: CD4+ T cells sorted from blood. All receptors come from a woman aged 18-29 years in good health. Each CDR3 is given with its conserved first and last residue. The order of the fields is clone size, J gene, D gene, V gene, CDR3 protein, CDR3 DNA. D genes are given only for firm matches. Clone size, where shown, is once, few, many, or a class for clones that have expanded.

once	TRBJ2-5	TRBD2	TRBV9	CASSVGTSGGRGETQYF	TGTGCCAGCAGCGTAGGGACTAGCGGGGGCCGGGGTGAGACCCAGTACTTC
once	TRBJ2-7	.	TRBV20-1	CSARDARNPRSSYEQYF	TGCAGTGCTAGAGATGCACGGAATCCAAGGAGCTCCTACGAGCAGTACTTC
few	TRBJ2-5	TRBD2	TRBV12-3/TRBV12-4	CASRAGTSGETQYF	TGTGCCAGCAGGGCCGGGACTAGCGGGGAGACCCAGTACTTC
.	TRBJ2-1	TRBD1	TRBV6-2/TRBV6-3	CASTHRDSPYNEQFF	TGTGCCAGCACCCACCGGGACAGCCCTTACAATGAGCAGTTCTTC
.	TRBJ1-1	.	TRBV6-2/TRBV6-3	CASSYDRAGMRITTEAFF	TGTGCCAGCAGTTACGATAGGGCCGGGATGAGGATCACCACTGAAGCTTTCTTT
.	TRBJ2-7	.	TRBV15	CATSPGREQYF	TGTGCCACCAGCCCCGGTAGGGAGCAGTACTTC
.	TRBJ2-4	.	TRBV12-3/TRBV12-4	CASSTALNIQYF	TGTGCCAGCAGTACCGCGCTAAACATTCAGTACTTC
many	TRBJ2-2	.	TRBV12-3/TRBV12-4	CASPGTSNTGELFF	TGTGCCAGCCCCGGGACATCGAACACCGGGGAGCTGTTTTTT
few	TRBJ2-5	TRBD1	TRBV5-1	CASRLTGDREETQYF	TGCGCCAGCAGACTAACCGGAGACAGGGAAGAGACCCAGTACTTC
.	TRBJ2-1	.	TRBV12-5	CVSGLASSTPYNEQFF	TGTGTTAGTGGTTTGGCATCTTCCACCCCCTACAATGAGCAGTTCTTC
few	TRBJ2-1	TRBD2	TRBV10-3	CAISESPSGRTDEQFF	TGTGCCATCAGTGAGTCCCCCAGCGGGAGGACCGATGAGCAGTTCTTC
.	TRBJ2-1	TRBD2	TRBV6-2/TRBV6-3	CASRHLTSGGFNEQFF	TGTGCCAGCAGGCACCTTACTAGCGGGGGCTTTAATGAGCAGTTCTTC
.	TRBJ2-7	TRBD1	TRBV12-3/TRBV12-4	CASSSSPGTGPYEQYF	TGTGCCAGCAGTTCAAGTCCCGGGACAGGGCCCTACGAGCAGTACTTC
.	TRBJ2-7	.	TRBV14	CASSPALYEQYF	TGTGCCAGCAGCCCCGCTTTGTACGAGCAGTACTTC
few	TRBJ1-1	.	TRBV27	CASNQWGRMNTEAFF	TGTGCCAGCAATCAGTGGGGACGCATGAACACTGAAGCTTTCTTT
few	TRBJ2-1	TRBD2	TRBV6-5	CASISSGAGYNEQFF	TGTGCCAGCATTTCTAGCGGGGCGGGATACAATGAGCAGTTCTTC
.	TRBJ2-7	.	TRBV7-2	CASSLAGSGEQYF	TGTGCCAGCAGCCTGGCGGGGTCCGGCGAGCAGTACTTC
.	TRBJ1-2	.	TRBV9	CASRESFSRGYTF	TGTGCCAGCAGAGAATCCTTTTCGAGGGGCTACACCTTC
once	TRBJ2-1	TRBD2	TRBV6-1	CASRSPGAGNHNEQFF	TGTGCCAGCAGATCCCCCGGAGCGGGGAACCACAATGAGCAGTTCTTC
few	TRBJ2-1	.	TRBV19	CASSIMNGDGRNEQFF	TGTGCCAGTAGTATAATGAATGGGGATGGGAGGAATGAGCAGTTCTTC
few	TRBJ2-2	TRBD2	TRBV20-1	CSARRRESGELFF	TGCAGTGCTAGAAGGCGGGAGAGCGGGGAGCTGTTTTTT
.	TRBJ1-1	.	TRBV20-1	CSARRGRTEAFF	TGCAGTGCTAGGAGGGGACGGACTGAAGCTTTCTTT
.	TRBJ2-2	.	TRBV10-1	CASSRLSTNTGELFF	TGCGCCAGCAGCCGATTAAGTACGAACACCGGGGAGCTGTTTTTT
.	TRBJ2-1	.	TRBV30	CACKRSYNEQFF	TGTGCCTGTAAGCGCTCCTACAATGAGCAGTTCTTC
.	TRBJ1-1	.	TRBV5-1	CASSPEWSGTEAFF	TGCGCCAGCAGCCCTGAATGGAGCGGGACTGAAGCTTTCTTT
few	TRBJ2-1	TRBD1	TRBV7-9	CASSPDRALGNEQFF	TGTGCCAGCAGCCCGGACAGGGCTTTAGGAAATGAGCAGTTCTTC
.	TRBJ1-1	TRBD1	TRBV7-3	CASSLRAGQGEAFF	TGTGCCAGCAGCCTCCGGGCAGGACAGGGTGAAGCTTTCTTT
.	TRBJ2-3	TRBD2	TRBV5-1	CASSFLPGTSGTDTQYF	TGCGCCAGCAGCTTTCTCCCCGGGACTAGCGGGACAGATACGCAGTATTTT
few	TRBJ1-3	TRBD1	TRBV20-1	CSARQGSAGNTIYF	TGCAGTGCCAGACAGGGGTCGGCTGGAAACACCATATATTTT
few	TRBJ2-2	.	TRBV10-3	CAIRTGLDTGELFF	TGTGCCATCAGGACGGGATTGGATACCGGGGAGCTGTTTTTT
.	TRBJ1-3	.	TRBV9	CASSVSGHSGNTIYF	TGTGCCAGCAGCGTCTCTGGCCACTCTGGAAACACCATATATTTT
.	TRBJ2-1	.	TRBV27	CASSSRDFRSLEFF	TGTGCCAGCAGTTCCCGGGACTTTCGCTCGTTGGAGTTCTTC
.	TRBJ2-1	.	TRBV7-6	CASSLESVEDEQFF	TGTGCCAGCAGCTTAGAATCTGTGGAGGATGAGCAGTTCTTC
.	TRBJ2-7	.	TRBV7-9	CASSLVASDGQYF	TGTGCCAGCAGCTTAGTGGCGTCGGATGGGCAGTACTTC
.	TRBJ2-2	.	TRBV20-1	CSAPIPGQSTGELFF	TGCAGTGCCCCTATTCCGGGACAAAGCACCGGGGAGCTGTTTTTT
.	TRBJ2-7	.	TRBV27	CASGLTDSYEQYF	TGTGCCAGCGGGTTGACAGACTCCTACGAGCAGTACTTC
few	TRBJ1-2	TRBD1	TRBV12-3/TRBV12-4	CASSAHRGTHYGYTF	TGTGCCAGCAGTGCACACAGGGGTACCCACTATGGCTACACCTTC
few	TRBJ1-1	.	TRBV12-3/TRBV12-4	CASRPTGTATEAFF	TGTGCCAGCAGGCCCACAGGGACGGCCACTGAAGCTTTCTTT
few	TRBJ2-2	TRBD1	TRBV7-9	CASSQGTGPTGELFF	TGTGCCAGCAGCCAGGGGACAGGTCCAACCGGGGAGCTGTTTTTT
few	TRBJ2-7	TRBD2	TRBV5-1	CASRKGLVIYEQYF	TGCGCCAGCAGGAAGGGACTAGTAATCTACGAGCAGTACTTC
.	TRBJ2-1	.	TRBV20-1	CSATDGGEQFF	TGCAGTGCTACCGACGGGGGTGAGCAGTTCTTC
.	TRBJ1-2	.	TRBV20-1	CSASRVLDGYTF	TGCAGTGCTTCCAGGGTGCTTGATGGCTACACCTTC
few	TRBJ2-3	TRBD2	TRBV6-5	CASSYYSLIAGGVDTQYF	TGTGCCAGCAGTTACTACTCCTTAATAGCGGGAGGGGTAGATACGCAGTATTTT
.	TRBJ2-1	TRBD1	TRBV6-2/TRBV6-3	CASRKIGTGFNEQFF	TGTGCCAGCAGAAAGATCGGGACAGGGTTCAATGAGCAGTTCTTC
.	TRBJ2-3	.	TRBV7-8	CASSLDSSADTQYF	TGTGCCAGCAGCTTAGACTCATCGGCGGATACGCAGTATTTT
.	TRBJ1-1	.	TRBV7-2	CASSASGNTEAFF	TGTGCCAGCAGCGCCTCCGGGAACACTGAAGCTTTCTTT
.	TRBJ2-1	.	TRBV20-1	CSARALPHEQFF	TGCAGTGCTAGAGCCCTTCCCCATGAGCAGTTCTTC
.	TRBJ2-7	TRBD2	TRBV7-2	CASSAMGLAGVSYEQYF	TGTGCCAGCAGCGCGATGGGACTAGCGGGAGTTTCCTACGAGCAGTACTTC
few	TRBJ2-1	TRBD1	TRBV24-1	CATSDQQGSSYNEQFF	TGTGCCACCAGTGATCAACAGGGGAGCTCCTACAATGAGCAGTTCTTC